This TCR beta chain originates from a study of T cell responses to AZD1222 COVID-19 vaccine. Study information: Whether given at about 4 or about 12 weeks, second doses were pooled. Findings and caveats of the study: Mostly white British, mostly female donors; authors suggested clonal diversity may be underestimated. Repertoires were collected only later (after the peak T cell response had occurred). Among those given AZD1222, only six or seven were seropositive at baseline.

Turning to this clone: The antigen remains undetermined.

Between the trimmed V and J ends, which lost 3 bases and 7 bases, there was a span of 10 bases. Germline V gene data show CDR1 as SGHNT and CDR2 as YYREEE (reference sequence). The CDR3 is 13 residues long. TCRdb's copy holds only in-frame clones and misses some; the assay was immunoSEQ multiplex PCR. The sample yields approximately 180,000 clones, 88% seen once. This clonotype originated in an adult in good health. The specimen was peripheral blood, collected on day 0 of AZD1222 vaccination. The gene calls are TRBV5-4 and TRBJ1-4; perhaps TRBD1 as D (5 bases). CDR3 loop: CASSSPGGEKLFF. In DNA form, the CDR3 reads TGTGCCAGCAGCTCTCCGGGGGGTGAAAAACTGTTTTTT.